This TCR beta chain comes out of a study of CD8 T cells in ankylosing spondylitis. From germline, CDR1 is SGHDT and CDR2 YYEEEE. The CDR3 has 11 residues. Trimming cost V 0 bases and J 12 bases, with 7 bases left between them. Only a few counts were recorded for this clonotype. The antigen is not known. MiXCR was run by TCRdb on the 5' RACE reads, yielding one entry per CDR3 protein. The repertoire holds about 500,000 distinct CDR3 sequences, about an eighth seen once, with around 7% in the top ten. Study-level findings and limits: Seven to nine highly homologous variants formed a TCR beta motif that appeared characteristic of ankylosing spondylitis blood. A CD8+ phenotype characterized the disease-linked clones, which were relatively rare in peripheral blood.

Input material: blood, either unsorted or a sorted T cell fraction (not recorded which). This TCR derives from a male donor with ankylosing spondylitis. V gene TRBV5-6 combines with J gene TRBJ2-1, with D perhaps matching TRBD1 or TRBD2 (5 bases each). The DNA for the CDR3 is TGTGCCAGCAGCTTGGCAGGGAGGCAGTTCTTC. It encodes CASSLAGRQFF.